This TCR beta chain was captured in a study of a mutant IDH1 vaccine in newly diagnosed glioma. About the research overall: Before enrollment, the patients had been treated with radiotherapy alone, temozolomide alone, or both together. Most of them had received both.

Study-level points and caveats: Evidence of vaccine-induced immune responses was documented in approximately 93% of patients.

A few counts support this clone. Its antigen is as yet unknown. The protocol was immunoSEQ multiplex PCR, while the TCRdb copy is restricted to in-frame clones and leaves out a portion. The sample yields about 90,000 clones, around 92% seen once. Time point indicated: week 47, end of study. The study gave 300 ug of mutant IDH1 20-mer peptide per vaccine dose, with topical imiquimod. Sequenced here: PBMCs, sampled from a glioma patient whose treatment included an IDH1 peptide vaccine. The sequence came from a woman between 50 and 59 years old with glioma.

CDR3 loop: CASSTRQGPTDTQYF. DNA for the CDR3: TGTGCCAGCAGCACCAGACAGGGTCCCACAGATACGCAGTATTTT. The chain has TRBV7-3 and TRBJ2-3; 7 bases are shared with TRBD1. This CDR3 has 15 residues. V was pared by 5 bases and J by 2 bases, with 7 bases of the junction left unmatched. Germline values: CDR1 SGHTA, CDR2 FQGTGA.